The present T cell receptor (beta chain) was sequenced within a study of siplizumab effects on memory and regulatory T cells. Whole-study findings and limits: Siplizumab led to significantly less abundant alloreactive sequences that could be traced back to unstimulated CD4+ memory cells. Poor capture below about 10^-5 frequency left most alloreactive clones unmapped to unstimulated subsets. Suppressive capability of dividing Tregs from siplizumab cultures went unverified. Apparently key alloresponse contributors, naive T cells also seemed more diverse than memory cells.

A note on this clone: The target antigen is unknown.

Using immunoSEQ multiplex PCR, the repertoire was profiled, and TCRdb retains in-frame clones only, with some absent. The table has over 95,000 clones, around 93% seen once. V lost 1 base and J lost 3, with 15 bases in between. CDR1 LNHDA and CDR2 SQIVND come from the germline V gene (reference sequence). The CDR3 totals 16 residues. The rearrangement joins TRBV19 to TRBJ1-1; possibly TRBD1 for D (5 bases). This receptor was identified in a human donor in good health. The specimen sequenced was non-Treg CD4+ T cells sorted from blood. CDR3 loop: CASSIGGGAQDTEAFF. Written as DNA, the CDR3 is TGTGCCAGTAGTATAGGTGGTGGGGCGCAGGACACTGAAGCTTTCTTT.